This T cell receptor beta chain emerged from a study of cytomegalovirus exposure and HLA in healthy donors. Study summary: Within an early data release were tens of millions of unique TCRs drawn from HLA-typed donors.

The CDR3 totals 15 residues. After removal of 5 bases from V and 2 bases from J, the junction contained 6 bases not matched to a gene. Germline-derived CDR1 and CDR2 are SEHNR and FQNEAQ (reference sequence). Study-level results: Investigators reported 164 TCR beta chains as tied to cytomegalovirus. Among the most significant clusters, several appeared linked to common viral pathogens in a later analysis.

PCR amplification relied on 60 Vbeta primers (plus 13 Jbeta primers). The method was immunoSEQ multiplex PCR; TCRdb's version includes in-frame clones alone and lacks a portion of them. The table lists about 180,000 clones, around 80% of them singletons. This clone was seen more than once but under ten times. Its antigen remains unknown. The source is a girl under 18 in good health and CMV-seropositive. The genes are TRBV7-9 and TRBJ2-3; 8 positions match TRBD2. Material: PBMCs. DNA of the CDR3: TGTGCCAGCAGCCTAGGCGGGAGGCCCACAGATACGCAGTATTTT. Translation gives CASSLGGRPTDTQYF.